A single sample is the source of the 20 T cell receptor beta chains below, sequenced in a study of T-cell memory formation after mild COVID-19. TCRdb analysed the 5' RACE reads with MiXCR anew, one entry per CDR3 protein. Among roughly 510,000 distinct CDR3 sequences listed, 15% to 20% were seen once. The sequenced sample consisted of PBMCs or a T cell subset sorted from them (not recorded which). These receptors came from an adult woman who had mild COVID-19 (a few samples of this study predate the infection). Cell type and time point are not known.

In this sample, this clonotype turned up a few times. This chain joins TRBV20-1 and TRBJ2-7; tentative D call: TRBD2 (6 bases). The V end was cut by 0 bases, the J end by 0 bases, with 15 bases between. The CDR3 runs 16 residues. Germline CDR1 and CDR2: DFQATT and SNEGSKA (reference sequence). The CDR3: CSARDLGGTSSYEQYF. Written as DNA, the CDR3 is TGCAGTGCTAGAGATTTGGGCGGGACCAGCTCCTACGAGCAGTACTTC.

V gene TRBV5-1 combines with J gene TRBJ2-7, with D perhaps matching TRBD2 (7 bases). Germline V gives CDR1 SGHRS, CDR2 YFSETQ. The CDR3 has 16 amino acids. V was shortened by 2 bases and J by 6 bases, with 21 bases between the two germline ends. CDR3 nucleotide sequence: TGCGCCAGCAGCTTAGACGGGGGGCGAATAACGTCCGAGCAGTACTTC. Its translation is CASSLDGGRITSEQYF.

The CDR3 DNA sequence: TGTGCCAGCAGACCTAATCCCGCACCCCTCCACTTT. It is translated as CASRPNPAPLHF. The chain links TRBV2 to TRBJ1-6; unclear D gene. The CDR3 is 12 amino acids. Germline values: CDR1 SNHLY, CDR2 FYNNEI. Trimming removed 6 bases at V and 11 bases at J, with 11 bases between.

This clonotype was seen repeatedly, ten times or more. This sequence joins TRBV7-8 and TRBJ2-1; 8 bases line up with TRBD2. This CDR3 region has 19 residues. The V gene end was trimmed by 5 bases and the J gene end by 0 bases; junction bases not matched to a gene: 15. The V gene's germline CDR1 is SGHVS and CDR2 FQNEAQ. CDR3 amino acids: CASSTPESQRGSSYNEQFF. The CDR3 bases are TGTGCCAGCAGCACCCCTGAGTCCCAGCGGGGGAGCTCCTACAATGAGCAGTTCTTC.

The chain combines TRBV6-5 with TRBJ2-7, with D perhaps matching TRBD1 (6 bases). V was trimmed by 2 bases and J by 4 bases, leaving 12 bases between them. Germline loops: CDR1 MNHEY, CDR2 SVGAGI. The length of the CDR3 is 14 residues. The CDR3 spells CASSYRTAEYEQYF. The CDR3 bases are TGTGCCAGCAGTTACCGGACAGCAGAATACGAGCAGTACTTC.

The chain joins TRBV7-9 to TRBJ2-1; the D gene is possibly TRBD1 (5 bases). The length of the CDR3 is 17 residues. V was cut by 4 bases and J by 4 bases, with 20 bases left in between. Germline V lookup: CDR1 SEHNR, CDR2 FQNEAQ (reference sequence). The CDR3 sequence is CASSSTRQSFSYNEQFF. The CDR3 DNA is TGTGCCAGCAGCTCCACCCGACAGTCTTTTTCGTACAATGAGCAGTTCTTC.

There are a few counts of this clonotype. The chain has TRBV7-9 and TRBJ1-5, with D hard to call. The length of the CDR3 is 14 residues. CDR1 and CDR2 from the germline V gene are SEHNR and FQNEAQ (reference sequence). V lost 5 bases, J lost 5 bases, and 13 bases lay in between. The CDR3 loop is CASSKTESDQPQHF. In DNA form, the CDR3 reads TGTGCCAGCAGCAAAACAGAATCCGATCAGCCCCAGCATTTT. The entire variable domain, with the rest obtained from reference TRBV7-9 and TRBJ1-5, is as follows: DTGVSQNPRHKITKRGQNVTFRCDPISEHNRLYWYRQTLGQGPEFLTYFQNEAQLEKSRLLSDRFSAERPKGSFSTLEIQRTEQGDSAMYLCASSKTESDQPQHFGDGTRLSIL.

This clonotype was seen a few times. The chain recombines TRBV24-1 with TRBJ1-1; 7 nucleotides line up with TRBD1. Losses at the gene ends were 4 bases for V and 5 bases for J; bases not matched to a gene: 3. The CDR3 has 13 amino acids. CDR1 is KGHDR, CDR2 SFDVKD, per germline. The CDR3 DNA is TGTGCCACCAGTGACAGGGGGGAGACTGAAGCTTTCTTT. The encoded protein is CATSDRGETEAFF.

The gene calls are TRBV12-3 or TRBV12-4 and TRBJ2-7; 7 positions agree with TRBD1. The CDR3 length is 14 residues. Unmatched junction bases numbered 8, after V lost 3 bases and J lost 6 bases. The CDR3 sequence is CASSFSDRPIEQYF. In DNA, the CDR3 is TGTGCCAGCAGTTTTTCGGACAGGCCCATCGAGCAGTACTTC.

This clonotype has more than one count but fewer than ten. V is TRBV15 and J is TRBJ1-6; D is uncertain. V was cut by 1 base and J by 10 bases, with 8 bases left in between. Looked up from germline, CDR1 is LNHNV and CDR2 is YYDKDF (reference sequence). The CDR3 consists of 13 residues. CDR3 residues: CATSRVPDSPLHF. The DNA of the CDR3 is TGTGCCACCAGCAGAGTCCCCGACTCACCCCTCCACTTT.

This clonotype was detected a few times. The chain uses TRBV30 and TRBJ1-6; D is unclear. This CDR3 is 15 amino acids long. V lost 4 bases, J lost 8 bases, and 18 bases lay in between. Germline CDR1 GTSNPN, CDR2 SVGIG (reference sequence). Here the CDR3 DNA reads TGTGCCTGGACGCCGAAGACACCCGGGCATTCACCCCTCCACTTT. Protein sequence: CAWTPKTPGHSPLHF.

This clonotype was counted many times. The genes are TRBV7-2 and TRBJ2-1; tentatively, D is TRBD1 (5 bases). The CDR3 totals 13 residues. Trimming pared 7 bases from V and 0 bases from J, leaving 7 bases between. Germline V gene data show CDR1 as SGHTA and CDR2 as FQGNSA. The CDR3 protein is CASTGYSYNEQFF. The CDR3 DNA is TGTGCCAGCACAGGGTACTCCTACAATGAGCAGTTCTTC.

The genes are TRBV18 and TRBJ2-7; 7 bases fit TRBD1. In germline, CDR1 is KGHSH, CDR2 LQKENI. The CDR3 length is 14 residues. V lost 6 bases and J lost 2; bases outside the gene matches: 7. This chain's CDR3 is CASSPRDSAYEQYF. CDR3 bases: TGTGCCAGCTCTCCCCGGGACAGTGCCTACGAGCAGTACTTC.

This clonotype was seen a few times. The V call is TRBV30, the J call TRBJ1-1; 8 nucleotides line up with TRBD1. The junction had 10 bases not matched to a gene; V was cut back by 3 bases and J by 4 bases. Germline CDR1 and CDR2: GTSNPN and SVGIG (reference sequence). The CDR3 contains 15 residues. The CDR3 is CAWRIRTGSGTEAFF. Here the CDR3 DNA reads TGTGCCTGGAGGATACGGACAGGGTCGGGCACTGAAGCTTTCTTT.

This clonotype was recorded a few times. The chain combines TRBV7-6 with TRBJ2-6, with D uncertain. V lost 7 bases to trimming and J lost 0 bases, with 7 bases between them. CDR3 length: 14 residues. Per germline, CDR1 SGHVS and CDR2 FNYEAQ. CDR3 sequence reads: CASTAISGANVLTF. The CDR3, as DNA: TGTGCCAGCACTGCCATCTCTGGGGCCAACGTCCTGACTTTC.

The genes are TRBV16 and TRBJ2-7; 10 nucleotides align to TRBD2. V trimming: 3 bases; J trimming: 6 bases; junction bases outside the gene matches: 14. This CDR3 is 17 amino acids long. CDR1 and CDR2 from the germline V gene are KGHSY and FQNENV. The CDR3 loop is CASSHLPEAGGPLEQYF. Written as DNA, the CDR3 is TGTGCCAGCAGCCATCTCCCCGAAGCGGGAGGGCCGCTCGAGCAGTACTTC.

This clonotype was seen only a few times. This chain links TRBV20-1 with TRBJ1-1, with TRBD1 matching over 7 bases. This CDR3 is built from 15 residues. V lost 3 bases, J lost 2 bases, and 9 bases stayed unmatched. Per the germline V gene, CDR1 is DFQATT and CDR2 is SNEGSKA (reference sequence). The CDR3: CSARWQGESNTEAFF. The CDR3 DNA reads as TGCAGTGCTAGGTGGCAGGGGGAGAGTAACACTGAAGCTTTCTTT.

This clonotype was counted between two and nine times. The J gene is TRBJ1-1, the V gene TRBV5-1; D remains ambiguous. V shed 0 bases and J shed 3 bases, with 12 bases lying between them. There are 15 residues in the CDR3. The germline V gene encodes CDR1 SGHRS and CDR2 YFSETQ. The chain's CDR3 is CASSLEEAWDTEAFF. CDR3 coding DNA: TGCGCCAGCAGCTTGGAGGAGGCCTGGGACACTGAAGCTTTCTTT.

CDR3 nucleotide sequence: TGTGCCAGCAGCTTAAGACAAAATAATTCACCCCTCCACTTT. It codes for CASSLRQNNSPLHF. V gene TRBV7-3 combines with J gene TRBJ1-6; D gene uncertain. Germline V gene sequence: CDR1 SGHTA, CDR2 FQGTGA. This CDR3 is 14 amino acids long. The V and J ends lost 1 base and 5 bases respectively, with 6 bases between them.

Only a few counts were recorded for this clonotype. The chain links TRBV5-1 to TRBJ1-1, with unresolved D. V lost 0 bases and J lost 0, with 12 bases in between. This CDR3 spans 16 amino acids. The V gene's germline CDR1 is SGHRS and CDR2 YFSETQ. The CDR3 sequence: CASSLGPLSMNTEAFF. In DNA form, the CDR3 reads TGCGCCAGCAGCTTGGGGCCCTTATCCATGAACACTGAAGCTTTCTTT.